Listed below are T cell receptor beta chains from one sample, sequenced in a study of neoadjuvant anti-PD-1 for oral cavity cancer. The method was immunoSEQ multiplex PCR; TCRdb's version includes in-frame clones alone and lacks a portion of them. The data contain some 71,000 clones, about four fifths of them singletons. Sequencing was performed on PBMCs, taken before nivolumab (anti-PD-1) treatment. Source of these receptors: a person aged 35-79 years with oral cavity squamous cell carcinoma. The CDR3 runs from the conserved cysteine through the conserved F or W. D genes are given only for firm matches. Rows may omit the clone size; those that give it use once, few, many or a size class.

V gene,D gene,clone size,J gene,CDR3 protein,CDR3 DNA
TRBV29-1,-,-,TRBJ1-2,CSVGQATHGYTF,TGCAGCGTTGGACAGGCAACCCATGGCTACACCTTC
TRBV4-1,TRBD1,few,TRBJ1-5,CASSPGQGALSNQPQHF,TGCGCCAGCAGCCCAGGGCAGGGGGCCCTTAGCAATCAGCCCCAGCATTTT
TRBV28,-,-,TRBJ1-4,CASSLSRDPEKLFF,TGTGCCAGCAGTTTAAGCAGGGATCCTGAAAAACTGTTTTTT
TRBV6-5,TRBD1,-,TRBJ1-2,CASRRGTGMYGYTF,TGTGCCAGCAGGCGCGGGACAGGGATGTATGGCTACACCTTC
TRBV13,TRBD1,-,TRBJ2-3,CASSSPGGTSGTDTQYF,TGTGCCAGCAGCTCTCCAGGGGGAACCTCCGGCACAGATACGCAGTATTTT
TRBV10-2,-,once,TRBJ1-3,CATGGGPWNTIYF,TGCGCCACCGGGGGCGGGCCCTGGAACACCATATATTTT
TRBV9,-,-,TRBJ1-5,CASSVDGQTNQPQHF,TGTGCCAGCAGCGTAGACGGACAGACCAATCAGCCCCAGCATTTT
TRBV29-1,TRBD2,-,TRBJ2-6,CSAETSGISGANVLTF,TGCAGCGCTGAGACTAGCGGGATTTCTGGGGCCAACGTCCTGACTTTC
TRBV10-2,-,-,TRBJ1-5,CATRAGAYSNQPQHF,TGCGCCACCCGAGCCGGGGCTTATAGCAATCAGCCCCAGCATTTT
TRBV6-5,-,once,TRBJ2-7,CASSYSSVEPYEQYF,TGTGCCAGCAGTTACTCGAGTGTGGAGCCCTACGAGCAGTACTTC
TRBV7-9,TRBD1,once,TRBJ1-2,CASTPSEGQGVYGYTF,TGTGCCAGCACCCCTAGCGAGGGACAGGGGGTCTATGGCTACACCTTC
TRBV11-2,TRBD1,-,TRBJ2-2,CASSPRTGVYTGELFF,TGTGCCAGCAGCCCGAGGACAGGGGTTTATACCGGGGAGCTGTTTTTT
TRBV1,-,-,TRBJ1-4,CTSSQEEGSPTFNEKLFF,TGCACCAGCAGCCAAGAGGAGGGTTCGCCCACCTTTAATGAAAAACTGTTTTTT
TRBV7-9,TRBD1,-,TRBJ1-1,CASSPMGQGGIVNTEAFF,TGTGCCAGCAGCCCAATGGGACAGGGTGGAATTGTGAACACTGAAGCTTTCTTT